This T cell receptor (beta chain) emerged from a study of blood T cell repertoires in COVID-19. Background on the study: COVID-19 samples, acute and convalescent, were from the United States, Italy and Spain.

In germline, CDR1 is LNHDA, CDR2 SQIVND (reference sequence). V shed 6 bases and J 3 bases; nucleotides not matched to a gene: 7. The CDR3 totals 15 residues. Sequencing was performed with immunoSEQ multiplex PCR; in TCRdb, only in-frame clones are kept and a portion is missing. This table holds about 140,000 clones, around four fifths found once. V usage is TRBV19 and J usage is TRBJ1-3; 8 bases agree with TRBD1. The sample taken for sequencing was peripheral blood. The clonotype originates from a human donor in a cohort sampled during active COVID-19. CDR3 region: CASSRDRSIGNTIYF. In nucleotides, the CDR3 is TGTGCCAGTAGCAGGGACAGGTCGATTGGAAACACCATATATTTT.